The table lists the clone carrying this T cell receptor beta chain with a few counts. This entry comes from a study of blood T cell repertoires in COVID-19. The V and J ends lost 10 bases and 6 bases respectively, with 9 bases between them. The CDR3 has 11 residues. Germline lookup yields CDR1 MNHEY and CDR2 SVGAGI. Under the authors' procedure: Scientists estimated how many nucleated cells there were by amplifying reference gene primers. TCRdb keeps only in-frame clones here, not all; method: immunoSEQ multiplex PCR. The V and J calls and the clone size are those of that table, but D and trimming were determined from the DNA. This sample has fewer than 85,000 clones, with 85% to 90% found just once.

The sequenced sample was peripheral blood. This TCR came from a man older than 75 with acute or convalescent COVID-19. The rearrangement uses TRBV6-5 and TRBJ2-2; possible D gene TRBD1, 5 bases. For the CDR3, the DNA is TGTGCCACAGGGTTCCCCGGGGAGCTGTTTTTT. Protein product: CATGFPGELFF.